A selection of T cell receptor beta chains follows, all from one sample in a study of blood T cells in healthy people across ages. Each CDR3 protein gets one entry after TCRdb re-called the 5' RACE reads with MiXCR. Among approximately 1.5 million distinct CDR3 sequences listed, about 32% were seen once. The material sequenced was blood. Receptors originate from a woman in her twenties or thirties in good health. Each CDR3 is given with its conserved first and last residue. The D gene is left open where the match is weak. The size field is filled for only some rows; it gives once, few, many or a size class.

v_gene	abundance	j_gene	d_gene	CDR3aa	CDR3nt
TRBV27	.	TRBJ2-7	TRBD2	CASARRGAYEQYF	TGTGCCAGCGCGCGACGGGGGGCCTACGAGCAGTACTTC
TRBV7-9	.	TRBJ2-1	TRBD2	CASSFGGRAFYEQFF	TGTGCCAGCAGCTTTGGCGGGAGGGCCTTCTATGAGCAGTTCTTC
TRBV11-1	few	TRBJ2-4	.	CASSKGLVYAQYF	TGTGCCAGCAGCAAGGGACTTGTCTACGCGCAGTACTTC
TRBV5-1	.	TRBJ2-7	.	CASSLESPYEQYF	TGCGCCAGCAGCTTGGAGTCGCCCTACGAGCAGTACTTC
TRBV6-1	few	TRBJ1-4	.	CASRSRPTTTNEKLFF	TGTGCCAGCAGGTCCAGACCTACTACAACTAATGAAAAACTGTTTTTT
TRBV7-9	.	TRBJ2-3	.	CASSLRTSMVADTQYF	TGTGCCAGCAGCCTCCGGACGTCCATGGTGGCAGATACGCAGTATTTT
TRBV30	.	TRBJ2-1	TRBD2	CAWSWAGGPVEQFF	TGTGCCTGGAGTTGGGCGGGAGGGCCGGTAGAGCAGTTCTTC
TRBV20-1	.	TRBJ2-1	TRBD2	CSARDRAGVSYNEQFF	TGCAGTGCTAGAGATCGAGCGGGGGTTTCTTACAATGAGCAGTTCTTC
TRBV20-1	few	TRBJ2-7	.	CSAPSMGSYEQYF	TGCAGTGCCCCTAGCATGGGCTCCTACGAGCAGTACTTC
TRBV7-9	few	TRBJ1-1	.	CASSPPLRQGAFF	TGTGCCAGCAGCCCACCCTTACGGCAGGGAGCTTTCTTT
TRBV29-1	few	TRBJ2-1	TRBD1	CSGIGTGTDNEQFF	TGCAGCGGGATAGGGACAGGGACCGACAATGAGCAGTTCTTC
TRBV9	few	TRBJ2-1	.	CASSVTTVYNEQFF	TGTGCCAGCAGCGTAACCACAGTTTACAATGAGCAGTTCTTC
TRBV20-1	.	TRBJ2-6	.	CSARDQGGGGANVLTF	TGCAGTGCCCGGGACCAGGGCGGGGGCGGGGCCAACGTCCTGACTTTC
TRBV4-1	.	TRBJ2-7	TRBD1	CASSQFEDRGYEQYF	TGCGCCAGCAGCCAATTTGAGGACAGGGGGTACGAGCAGTACTTC
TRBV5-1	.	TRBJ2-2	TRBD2	CASSLSLLAGGCDTGELFF	TGCGCCAGCAGCTTGAGCCTACTAGCGGGAGGGTGTGACACCGGGGAGCTGTTTTTT
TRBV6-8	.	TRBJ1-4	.	CASTNGGNATNEKLFF	TGTGCCAGCACCAACGGGGGGAACGCAACTAATGAAAAACTGTTTTTT
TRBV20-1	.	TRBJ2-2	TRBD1	CSAPTTGGPTGELFF	TGCAGTGCTCCCACGACAGGGGGCCCAACCGGGGAGCTGTTTTTT
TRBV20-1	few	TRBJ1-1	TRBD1	CSARRQGPDAFF	TGCAGTGCTAGGAGACAGGGCCCGGATGCTTTCTTT
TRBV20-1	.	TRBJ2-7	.	CSAVSGQPSYEQYF	TGCAGTGCTGTCTCCGGACAGCCCTCCTACGAGCAGTACTTC
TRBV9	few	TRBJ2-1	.	CASSVGGDTSYNEQFF	TGTGCCAGCAGCGTAGGAGGGGATACTTCCTACAATGAGCAGTTCTTC
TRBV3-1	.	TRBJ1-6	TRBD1	CASSPLSGTGSSPLHF	TGTGCCAGCAGCCCCCTGTCAGGGACAGGGAGTTCACCCCTCCACTTT
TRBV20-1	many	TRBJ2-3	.	CSAPWRGGDTQYF	TGCAGTGCCCCCTGGAGGGGAGGAGATACGCAGTATTTT
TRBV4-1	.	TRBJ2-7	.	CASGPPDRLYEQYF	TGCGCCAGCGGCCCACCGGACAGACTTTACGAGCAGTACTTC
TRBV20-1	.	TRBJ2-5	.	CSARTGQSETQYF	TGCAGTGCTCGGACCGGACAGTCAGAGACCCAGTACTTC
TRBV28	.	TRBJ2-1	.	CASSTRAYNEQFF	TGTGCCAGCAGTACCCGGGCCTACAATGAGCAGTTCTTC
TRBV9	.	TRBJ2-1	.	CASSVESASANEQFF	TGTGCCAGCAGCGTAGAGTCCGCCAGTGCGAATGAGCAGTTCTTC
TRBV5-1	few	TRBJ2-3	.	CASSALANTQYF	TGCGCCAGCAGCGCATTAGCGAATACGCAGTATTTT
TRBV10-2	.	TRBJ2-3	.	CASLRGGPTDTRYF	TGCGCCAGCCTAAGGGGGGGGCCCACAGATACGCGGTATTTT
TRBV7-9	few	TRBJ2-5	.	CASSEGGARETQYF	TGTGCCAGCAGCGAGGGGGGGGCAAGGGAGACCCAGTACTTC
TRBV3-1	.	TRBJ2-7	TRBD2	CASSQLAGIVYEQYF	TGTGCCAGCAGCCAACTAGCGGGCATCGTCTACGAGCAGTACTTC
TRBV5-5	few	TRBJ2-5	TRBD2	CASSPRGAGVMETQYF	TGTGCCAGCAGCCCCCGGGGAGCGGGGGTAATGGAGACCCAGTACTTC
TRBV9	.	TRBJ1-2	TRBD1	CASSSNRGSGYTF	TGTGCCAGCAGCTCCAACAGGGGCTCTGGCTACACCTTC
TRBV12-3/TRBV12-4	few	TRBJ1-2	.	CASSVGTPGRGYTF	TGTGCCAGCAGTGTGGGGACACCCGGCCGCGGCTACACCTTC
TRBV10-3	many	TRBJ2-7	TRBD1	CAIRGTGNSYEQYF	TGTGCCATCAGGGGGACAGGGAACTCCTACGAGCAGTACTTC
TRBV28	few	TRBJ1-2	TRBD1	CASSGGGDKTGAHGYTF	TGTGCCAGCAGTGGGGGCGGGGACAAGACAGGGGCTCATGGCTACACCTTC
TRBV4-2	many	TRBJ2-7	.	CASSQEELGPYEQYF	TGTGCCAGCAGCCAAGAAGAGCTAGGTCCCTACGAGCAGTACTTC
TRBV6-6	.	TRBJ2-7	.	CATSEGGERAGEQYF	TGTGCCACCTCTGAGGGTGGGGAGCGGGCTGGCGAGCAGTACTTC
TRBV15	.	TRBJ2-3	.	CATSSVAHTDTQYF	TGTGCCACCAGCTCCGTGGCCCACACAGATACGCAGTATTTT
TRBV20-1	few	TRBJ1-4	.	CSARGGTANEKLFF	TGCAGTGCTAGAGGCGGGACTGCAAATGAAAAACTGTTTTTT
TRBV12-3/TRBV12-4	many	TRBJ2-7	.	CASSFRQGTYEQYF	TGTGCCAGCAGTTTTCGGCAGGGTACCTACGAGCAGTACTTC
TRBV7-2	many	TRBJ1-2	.	CASSLQGRDGYTF	TGTGCCAGCAGTCTACAGGGAAGGGATGGCTACACCTTC
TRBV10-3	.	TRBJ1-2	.	CAISRDSSDGYTF	TGTGCCATCAGTAGGGACTCCAGCGACGGCTACACCTTC